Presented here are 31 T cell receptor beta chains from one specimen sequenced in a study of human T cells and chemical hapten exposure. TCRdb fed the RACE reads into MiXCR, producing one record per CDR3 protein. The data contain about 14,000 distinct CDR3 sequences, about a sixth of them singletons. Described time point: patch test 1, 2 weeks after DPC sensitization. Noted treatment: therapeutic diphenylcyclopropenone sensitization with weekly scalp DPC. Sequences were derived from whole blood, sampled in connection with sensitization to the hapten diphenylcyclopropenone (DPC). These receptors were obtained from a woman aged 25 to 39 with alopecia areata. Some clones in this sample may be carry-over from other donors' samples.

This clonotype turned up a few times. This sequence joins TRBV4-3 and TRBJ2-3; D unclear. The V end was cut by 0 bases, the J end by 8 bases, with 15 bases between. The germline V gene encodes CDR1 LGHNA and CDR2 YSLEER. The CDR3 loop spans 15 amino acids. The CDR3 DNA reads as TGCGCCAGCAGCCAAGACCAACTGGTGAGAGGTACGCAGTATTTT. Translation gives CASSQDQLVRGTQYF.

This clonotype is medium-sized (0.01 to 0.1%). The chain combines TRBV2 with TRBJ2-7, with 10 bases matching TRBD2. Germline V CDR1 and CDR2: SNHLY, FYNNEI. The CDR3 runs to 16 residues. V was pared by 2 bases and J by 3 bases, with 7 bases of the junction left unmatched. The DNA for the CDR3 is TGTGCCAGCAGTGAATCGTCTAGCGGGAGTCTCTACGAGCAGTACGTC. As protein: CASSESSSGSLYEQYV.

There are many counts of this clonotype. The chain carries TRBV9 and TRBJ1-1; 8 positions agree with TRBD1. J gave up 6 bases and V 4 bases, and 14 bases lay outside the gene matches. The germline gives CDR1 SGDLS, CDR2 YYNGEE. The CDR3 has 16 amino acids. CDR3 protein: CASSPWAQGAGAEAFF. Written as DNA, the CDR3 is TGTGCCAGCAGCCCGTGGGCCCAGGGGGCGGGGGCTGAAGCTTTCTTT. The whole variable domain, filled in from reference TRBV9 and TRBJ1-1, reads DSGVTQTPKHLITATGQRVTLRCSPRSGDLSVYWYQQSLDQGLQFLIQYYNGEERAKGNILERFSAQQFPDLHSELNLSSLELGDSALYFCASSPWAQGAGAEAFFGQGTRLTVV.

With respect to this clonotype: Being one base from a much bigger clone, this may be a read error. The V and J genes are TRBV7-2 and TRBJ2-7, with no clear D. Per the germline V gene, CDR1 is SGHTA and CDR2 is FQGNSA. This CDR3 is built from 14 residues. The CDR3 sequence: CAGSLALSRDEQYV. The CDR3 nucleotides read TGTGCCGGCAGCTTAGCCCTTAGTAGAGACGAGCAGTACGTC.

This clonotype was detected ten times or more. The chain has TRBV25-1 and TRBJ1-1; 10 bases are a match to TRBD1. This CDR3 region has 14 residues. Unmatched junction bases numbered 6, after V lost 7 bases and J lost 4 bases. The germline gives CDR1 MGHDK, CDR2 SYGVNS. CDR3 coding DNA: TGTGCCAGCACGAGGACAGGGGGGTTCACTGAAGCTTTCTTT. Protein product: CASTRTGGFTEAFF.

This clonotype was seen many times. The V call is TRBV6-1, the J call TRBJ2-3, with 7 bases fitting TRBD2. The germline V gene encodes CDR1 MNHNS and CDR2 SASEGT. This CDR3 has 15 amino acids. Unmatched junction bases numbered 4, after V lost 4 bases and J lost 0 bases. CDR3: CASSGEAGSTDTQYF. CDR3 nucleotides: TGTGCCAGCAGTGGGGAAGCGGGGAGCACAGATACGCAGTATTTT.

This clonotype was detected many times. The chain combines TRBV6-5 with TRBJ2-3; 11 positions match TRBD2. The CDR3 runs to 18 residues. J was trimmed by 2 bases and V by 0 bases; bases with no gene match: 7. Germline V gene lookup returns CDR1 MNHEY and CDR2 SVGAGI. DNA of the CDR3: TGTGCCAGCAGTTACTCCATCGGACTAGCGGGTGACACAGATACGCAGTATTTT. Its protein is CASSYSIGLAGDTDTQYF.

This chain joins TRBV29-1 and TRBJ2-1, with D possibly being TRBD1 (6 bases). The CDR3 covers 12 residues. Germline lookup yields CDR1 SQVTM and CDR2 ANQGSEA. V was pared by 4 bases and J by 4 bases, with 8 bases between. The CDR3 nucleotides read TGCAGCGTTGGACAGGTATACAATGAGCAGTTCTTC. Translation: CSVGQVYNEQFF.

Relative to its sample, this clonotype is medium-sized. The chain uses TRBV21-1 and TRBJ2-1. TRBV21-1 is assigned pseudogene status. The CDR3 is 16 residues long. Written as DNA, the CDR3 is TGTGCCAGCAGCGAGGTCCTTCACCGTGTCTACAATGAGCAGTTCTTC. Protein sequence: CASSEVLHRVYNEQFF.

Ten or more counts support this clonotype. CDR3 sequence (DNA): TGTGCCAGCAGCGGAGATACGCAGTATTTT. It is translated as CASSGDTQYF. V and J are TRBV9 and TRBJ2-3, with D unclear. V was pared by 3 bases and J by 5 bases, with 1 base between. The germline V gene has CDR1 SGDLS and CDR2 YYNGEE. The length of the CDR3 is 10 residues.

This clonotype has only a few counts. CDR3 residues: CASSFPKGQGTYNEQFF. The CDR3, as DNA: TGTGCCAGCAGCTTTCCGAAGGGACAGGGTACCTACAATGAGCAGTTCTTC. This chain links TRBV7-9 with TRBJ2-1; TRBD1 agrees at 9 bases. J was trimmed by 2 bases and V by 3 bases; bases with no gene match: 8. Germline CDR1 SEHNR, CDR2 FQNEAQ (reference sequence). The CDR3 is made up of 17 amino acids.

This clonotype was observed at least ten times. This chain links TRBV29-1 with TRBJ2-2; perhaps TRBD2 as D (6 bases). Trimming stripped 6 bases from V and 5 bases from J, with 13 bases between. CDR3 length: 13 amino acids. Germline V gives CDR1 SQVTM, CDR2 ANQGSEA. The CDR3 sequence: CSVSEGGTGELFF. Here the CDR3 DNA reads TGCAGCGTCAGTGAGGGAGGTACCGGGGAGCTGTTTTTT.

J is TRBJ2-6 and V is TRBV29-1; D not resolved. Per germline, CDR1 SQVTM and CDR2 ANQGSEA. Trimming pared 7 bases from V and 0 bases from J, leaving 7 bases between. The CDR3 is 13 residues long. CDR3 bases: TGCAGCGCCATCCCCTCTGGGGCCAACGTCCTGACTTTC. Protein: CSAIPSGANVLTF.

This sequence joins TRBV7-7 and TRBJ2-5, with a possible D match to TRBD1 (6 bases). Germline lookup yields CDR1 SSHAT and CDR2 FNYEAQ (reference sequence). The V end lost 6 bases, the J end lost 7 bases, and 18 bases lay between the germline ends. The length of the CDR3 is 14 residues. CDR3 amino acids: CASSSVSGERTQYF. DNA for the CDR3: TGTGCCAGCAGTTCCGTTTCAGGGGAGAGGACCCAGTACTTC.

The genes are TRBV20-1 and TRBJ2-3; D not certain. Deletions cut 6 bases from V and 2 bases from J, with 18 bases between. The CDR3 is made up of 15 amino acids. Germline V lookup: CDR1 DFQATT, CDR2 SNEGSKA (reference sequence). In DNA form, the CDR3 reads TGCAGTGCATCGAGGACCCTGACGTACACAGATACGCAGTATTTT. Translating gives CSASRTLTYTDTQYF.

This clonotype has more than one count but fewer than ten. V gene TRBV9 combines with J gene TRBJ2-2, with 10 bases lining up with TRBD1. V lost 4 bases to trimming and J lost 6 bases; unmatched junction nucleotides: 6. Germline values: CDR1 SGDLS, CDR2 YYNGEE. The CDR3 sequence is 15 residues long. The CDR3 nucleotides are TGTGCCAGCAGCTCGACAGGGGGCGCGGCCGGGGAGCTGTTTTTT. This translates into CASSSTGGAAGELFF.

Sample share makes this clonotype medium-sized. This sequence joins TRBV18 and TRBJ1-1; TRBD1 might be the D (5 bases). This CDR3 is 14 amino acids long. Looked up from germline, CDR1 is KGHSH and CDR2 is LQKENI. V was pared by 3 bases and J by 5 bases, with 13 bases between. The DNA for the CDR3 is TGTGCCAGCTCACCCGACAGATTCGGGACTGAAGCTTTCTTT. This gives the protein CASSPDRFGTEAFF.

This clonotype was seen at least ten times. The CDR3 protein is CASSQASDSANTGELFF. DNA for the CDR3: TGTGCCAGCAGCCAAGCTTCGGATTCGGCGAACACCGGGGAGCTGTTTTTT. The V and J genes are TRBV4-2 and TRBJ2-2; D gene unclear. The V gene's germline CDR1 is LGHNA and CDR2 YNFKEQ. This CDR3 region has 17 residues. V was cut by 1 base and J by 0 bases, with 12 bases left in between.

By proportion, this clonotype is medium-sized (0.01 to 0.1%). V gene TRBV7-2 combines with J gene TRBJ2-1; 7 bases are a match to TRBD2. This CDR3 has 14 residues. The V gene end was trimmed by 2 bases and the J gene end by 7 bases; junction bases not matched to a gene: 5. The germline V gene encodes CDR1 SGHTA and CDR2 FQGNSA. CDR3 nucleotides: TGTGCCAGCAGCTTAATAGCGGGTGCGAATGAGCAGTTCTTC. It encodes CASSLIAGANEQFF.

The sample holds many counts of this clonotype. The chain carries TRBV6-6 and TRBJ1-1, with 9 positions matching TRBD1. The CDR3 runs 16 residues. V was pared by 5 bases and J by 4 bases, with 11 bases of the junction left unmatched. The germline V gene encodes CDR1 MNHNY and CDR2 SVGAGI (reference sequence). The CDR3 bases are TGTGCCAGCAGTCCGAGGACAGGGGAGGTGGGCACTGAAGCTTTCTTT. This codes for CASSPRTGEVGTEAFF.

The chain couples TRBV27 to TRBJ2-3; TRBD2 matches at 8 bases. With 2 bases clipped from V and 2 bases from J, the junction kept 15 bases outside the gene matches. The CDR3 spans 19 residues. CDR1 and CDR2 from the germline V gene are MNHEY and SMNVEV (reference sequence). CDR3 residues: CASSLRASGLPSPTDTQYF. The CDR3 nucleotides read TGTGCCAGCAGTTTACGGGCTAGCGGGCTCCCCTCCCCCACAGATACGCAGTATTTT.

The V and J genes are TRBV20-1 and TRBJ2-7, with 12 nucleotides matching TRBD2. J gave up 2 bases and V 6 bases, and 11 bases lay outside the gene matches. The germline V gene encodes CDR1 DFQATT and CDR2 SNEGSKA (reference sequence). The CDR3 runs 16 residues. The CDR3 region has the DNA TGCAGTGCGAACAGACTAGCGGGAGCTAGTACCTACGAGCAGTACTTC. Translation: CSANRLAGASTYEQYF.

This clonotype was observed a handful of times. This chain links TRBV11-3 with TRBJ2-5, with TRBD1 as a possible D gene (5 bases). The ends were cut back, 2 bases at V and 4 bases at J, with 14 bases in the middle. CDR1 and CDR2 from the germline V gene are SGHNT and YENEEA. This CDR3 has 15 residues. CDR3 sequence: CASSLKVRQGETQYF. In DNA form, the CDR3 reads TGTGCCAGCAGCTTAAAAGTCCGTCAGGGAGAGACCCAGTACTTC.

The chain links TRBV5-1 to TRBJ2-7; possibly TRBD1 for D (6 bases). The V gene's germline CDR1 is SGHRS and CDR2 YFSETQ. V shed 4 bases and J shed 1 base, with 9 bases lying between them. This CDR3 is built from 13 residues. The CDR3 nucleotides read TGCGCCAGCAGCGCGGACAGATCCTACGAGCAGTACTTC. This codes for CASSADRSYEQYF.

CDR3 region: CASSQDLMVHGIGNTIYF. As DNA, the CDR3 is TGCGCCAGCAGCCAAGATCTAATGGTCCATGGGATCGGAAACACCATATATTTT. This chain uses TRBV4-1 with TRBJ1-3, with D hard to call. This CDR3 has 18 amino acids. Germline CDR1 MGHRA, CDR2 YSYEKL. Trimming removed 0 bases from V and 4 bases from J, with 19 bases in between.

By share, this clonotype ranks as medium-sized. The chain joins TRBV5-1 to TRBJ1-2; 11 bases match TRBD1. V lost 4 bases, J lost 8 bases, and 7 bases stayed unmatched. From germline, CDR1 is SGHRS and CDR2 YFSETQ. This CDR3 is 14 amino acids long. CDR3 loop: CASSPGQGAIGYTF. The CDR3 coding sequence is TGCGCCAGCAGCCCCGGACAGGGGGCGATAGGCTACACCTTC.

CDR3 nucleotides: TGCAGCGTTGCTACGGTGGGAGGCAATCAGCCCCAGCATTTT. This codes for CSVATVGGNQPQHF. The V and J genes are TRBV29-1 and TRBJ1-5, with no clear D. The germline V and J ends were trimmed by 4 bases and 2 bases, with 12 bases remaining between them. The CDR3 contains 14 residues. Looked up from germline, CDR1 is SQVTM and CDR2 is ANQGSEA.

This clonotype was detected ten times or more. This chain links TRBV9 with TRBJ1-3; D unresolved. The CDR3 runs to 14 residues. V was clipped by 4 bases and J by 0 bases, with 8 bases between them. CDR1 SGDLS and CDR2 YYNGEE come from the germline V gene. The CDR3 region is CASSHGNSGNTIYF. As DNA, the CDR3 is TGTGCCAGCAGCCACGGGAACTCTGGAAACACCATATATTTT.

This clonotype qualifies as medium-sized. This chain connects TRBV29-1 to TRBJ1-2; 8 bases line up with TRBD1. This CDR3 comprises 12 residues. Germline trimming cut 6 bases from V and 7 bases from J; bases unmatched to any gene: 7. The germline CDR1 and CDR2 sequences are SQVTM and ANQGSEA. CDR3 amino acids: CSVEQGVGGYTF. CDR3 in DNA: TGCAGCGTGGAACAGGGGGTAGGTGGCTACACCTTC.

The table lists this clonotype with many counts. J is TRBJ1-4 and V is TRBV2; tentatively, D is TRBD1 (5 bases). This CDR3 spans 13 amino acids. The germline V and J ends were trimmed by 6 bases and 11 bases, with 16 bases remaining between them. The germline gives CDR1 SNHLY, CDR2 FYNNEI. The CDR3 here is CASRKDGAVKLFF. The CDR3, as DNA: TGTGCCAGCAGAAAGGATGGGGCAGTTAAACTGTTTTTT.

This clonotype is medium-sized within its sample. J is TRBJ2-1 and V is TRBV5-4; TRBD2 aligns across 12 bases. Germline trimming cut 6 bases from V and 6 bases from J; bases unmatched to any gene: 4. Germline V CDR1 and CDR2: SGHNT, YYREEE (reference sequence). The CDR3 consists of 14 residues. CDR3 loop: CASNLAGGRNEQFF. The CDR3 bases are TGTGCCAGCAACCTAGCGGGAGGGCGCAATGAGCAGTTCTTC.